These 10 T cell receptor beta chains originate from one sample sequenced in a study of identical twins. TCRdb reanalysed the 5' RACE reads using MiXCR and keeps one entry per CDR3 protein. This table holds hundreds of thousands of distinct CDR3 sequences, 5.5% to 6.5% found once. Material for sequencing was naive T cells sorted from blood. The receptor set was obtained from a man aged 18 to 30 in good health.

This clonotype was seen many times. The chain uses TRBV25-1 and TRBJ2-5, with D perhaps being TRBD1 or TRBD2 (6 bases each). CDR1 and CDR2 (germline): MGHDK, SYGVNS. V was trimmed by 1 base and J by 7 bases, leaving 16 bases between them. CDR3 length equals 15 residues. The DNA for the CDR3 is TGTGCCAGCAGTGAATTCATCGGGGGCGGCGGGACCCAGTACTTC. Amino acid sequence: CASSEFIGGGGTQYF.

The rearrangement joins TRBV11-1 to TRBJ2-6; 8 nucleotides match TRBD1. Germline V gene lookup returns CDR1 SGHAT and CDR2 FQDESV (reference sequence). The CDR3 sequence is 18 residues long. J gave up 0 bases and V 5 bases, and 9 bases lay outside the gene matches. DNA of the CDR3: TGTGCCAGCAGCCGAACCGACAGGGGATACTCTGGGGCCAACGTCCTGACTTTC. It translates to CASSRTDRGYSGANVLTF.

The chain is built from TRBV20-1 and TRBJ2-3; D is possibly TRBD2 (6 bases). Trimming left V 6 bases short and J 0 bases short, with 13 bases between. Per germline, CDR1 DFQATT and CDR2 SNEGSKA (reference sequence). The CDR3 runs to 14 residues. In DNA, the CDR3 is TGCAGTGCAACGATAGCGGCTAGCACAGATACGCAGTATTTT. Its protein product is CSATIAASTDTQYF.

This clonotype was seen ten or more times. The V gene is TRBV12-3 or TRBV12-4, the J gene TRBJ2-3; D possibly corresponds to TRBD2 (5 bases). The CDR3 totals 14 residues. V was cut by 6 bases and J by 8 bases, with 18 bases left in between. The DNA of the CDR3 is TGTGCCAGCAGCCTTCGTCCTATCGAGGGTACGCAGTATTTT. This codes for CASSLRPIEGTQYF.

This clonotype was observed many times. The V and J genes are TRBV29-1 and TRBJ2-5; no clear D gene. V lost 1 base, J lost 1 base, and 10 bases lay in between. Looked up from germline, CDR1 is SQVTM and CDR2 is ANQGSEA. The CDR3 has 14 amino acids. As DNA, the CDR3 is TGCAGCGTTGAAGTTCGCCAGCCCCAAGAGACCCAGTACTTC. Residues: CSVEVRQPQETQYF.

This clonotype was counted only a few times. The genes are TRBV16 and TRBJ2-1; D uncertain. The length of the CDR3 is 16 residues. Per the germline V gene, CDR1 is KGHSY and CDR2 is FQNENV. Deletions cut 2 bases from V and 2 bases from J, with 13 bases between. CDR3 DNA: TGTGCCAGCAGCCAAGGGCCCACCCGGCCCTACAATGAGCAGTTCTTC. Translated: CASSQGPTRPYNEQFF.

The chain links TRBV6-2 or TRBV6-3 to TRBJ2-7; 8 bases line up with TRBD1. Germline-derived CDR1 and CDR2 are MNHEY and SVGEGT. This CDR3 spans 15 amino acids. V lost 5 bases to trimming and J lost 1 base; unmatched junction nucleotides: 7. CDR3 coding DNA: TGTGCCAGCAGTCCAGGACAGGGAGTGTCCTACGAGCAGTACTTC. Translated: CASSPGQGVSYEQYF.

This clonotype was counted at least ten times. V usage is TRBV11-2 and J usage is TRBJ1-1; D is uncertain. Germline V lookup: CDR1 SGHAT, CDR2 FQNNGV. The CDR3 consists of 13 residues. V shed 8 bases and J shed 0 bases, with 10 bases lying between them. This CDR3 is CASGLSLNTEAFF. The CDR3 DNA is TGTGCCAGCGGTCTAAGCCTGAACACTGAAGCTTTCTTT.

In this sample, this clonotype turned up a few times. This chain uses TRBV7-8 with TRBJ2-7, with TRBD2 identical over 13 bases. This CDR3 has 15 residues. The V segment lost 1 base and the J segment 9 bases; nucleotides outside the gene matches: 6. From germline, CDR1 is SGHVS and CDR2 FQNEAQ. The CDR3 is CASSLEGLAGLTQYV. CDR3 in DNA: TGTGCCAGCAGCTTAGAGGGACTAGCGGGATTGACGCAGTACGTC.

Ten or more counts support this clonotype. V is TRBV24-1 and J is TRBJ2-1; tentatively, D is TRBD1 or TRBD2 (5 bases each). The CDR3 is 15 amino acids. V lost 5 bases, J lost 6 bases, and 16 bases lay in between. Per the germline V gene, CDR1 is KGHDR and CDR2 is SFDVKD. CDR3: CATSGGVNILNEQFF. The CDR3 coding sequence is TGTGCCACCAGTGGAGGGGTAAACATCCTCAATGAGCAGTTCTTC.